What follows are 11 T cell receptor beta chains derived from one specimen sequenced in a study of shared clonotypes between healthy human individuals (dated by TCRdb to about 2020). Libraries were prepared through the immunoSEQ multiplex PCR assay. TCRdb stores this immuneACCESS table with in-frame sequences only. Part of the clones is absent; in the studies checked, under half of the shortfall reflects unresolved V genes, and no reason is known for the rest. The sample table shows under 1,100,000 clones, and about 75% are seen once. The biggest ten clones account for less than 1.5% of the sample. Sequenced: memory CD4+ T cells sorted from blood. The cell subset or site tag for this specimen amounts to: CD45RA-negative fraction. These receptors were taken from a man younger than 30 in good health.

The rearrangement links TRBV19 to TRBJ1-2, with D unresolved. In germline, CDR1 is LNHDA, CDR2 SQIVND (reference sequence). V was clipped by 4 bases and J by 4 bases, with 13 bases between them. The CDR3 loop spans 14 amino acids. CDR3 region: CASSSQASGYGYTF. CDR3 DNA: TGTGCCAGTAGTAGTCAGGCTTCGGGCTATGGCTACACCTTC.

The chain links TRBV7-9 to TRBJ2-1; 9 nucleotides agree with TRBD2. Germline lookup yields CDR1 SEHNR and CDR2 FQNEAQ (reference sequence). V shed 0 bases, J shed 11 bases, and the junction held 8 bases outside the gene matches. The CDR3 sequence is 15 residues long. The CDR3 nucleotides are TGTGCCAGCAGCTTAGCGCCGGGTAGCGGGGGAAAGCAGTTCTTC. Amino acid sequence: CASSLAPGSGGKQFF.

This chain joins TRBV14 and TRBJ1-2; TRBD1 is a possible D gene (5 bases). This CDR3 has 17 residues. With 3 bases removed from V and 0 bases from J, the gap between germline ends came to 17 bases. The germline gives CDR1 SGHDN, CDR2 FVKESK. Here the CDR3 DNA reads TGTGCCAGCAGCCAGAATCTTTGGGGGGATTCTAACTATGGCTACACCTTC. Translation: CASSQNLWGDSNYGYTF.

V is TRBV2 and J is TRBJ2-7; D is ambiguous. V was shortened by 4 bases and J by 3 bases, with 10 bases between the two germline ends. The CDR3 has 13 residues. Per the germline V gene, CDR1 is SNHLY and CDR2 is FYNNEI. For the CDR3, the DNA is TGTGCCAGCAGTGGACCGTATATCTACGAGCAGTACTTC. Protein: CASSGPYIYEQYF.

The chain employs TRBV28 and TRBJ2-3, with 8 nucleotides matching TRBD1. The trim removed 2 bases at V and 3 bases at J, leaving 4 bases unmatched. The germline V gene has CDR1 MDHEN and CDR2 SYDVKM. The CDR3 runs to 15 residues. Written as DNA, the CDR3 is TGTGCCAGCAGTTTAAGACAGGGGTGGACAGATACGCAGTATTTT. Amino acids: CASSLRQGWTDTQYF.

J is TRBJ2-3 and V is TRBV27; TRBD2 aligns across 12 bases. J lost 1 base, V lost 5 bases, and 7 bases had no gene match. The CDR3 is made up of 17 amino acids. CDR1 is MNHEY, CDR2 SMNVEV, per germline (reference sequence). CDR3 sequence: CASSIRTSGIGTDTQYF. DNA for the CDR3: TGTGCCAGCAGTATACGGACTAGCGGGATAGGCACAGATACGCAGTATTTT.

The CDR3 protein is CASRNGQGQNEKLFF. DNA of the CDR3: TGTGCCAGCAGGAACGGACAGGGGCAAAATGAAAAACTGTTTTTT. The rearrangement links TRBV6-5 to TRBJ1-4; 9 bases align to TRBD1. The CDR3 loop spans 15 amino acids. Trimming took 6 bases from V and 5 from J; bases not matched to a gene: 7. Germline V lookup: CDR1 MNHEY, CDR2 SVGAGI.

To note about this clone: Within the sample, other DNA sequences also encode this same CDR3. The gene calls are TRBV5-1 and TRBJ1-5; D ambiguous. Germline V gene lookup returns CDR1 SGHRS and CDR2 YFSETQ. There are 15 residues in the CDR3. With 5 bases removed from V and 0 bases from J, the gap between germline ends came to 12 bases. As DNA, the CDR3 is TGCGCCAGCAGTCCTGGACCAGATAGCAATCAGCCCCAGCATTTT. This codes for CASSPGPDSNQPQHF.

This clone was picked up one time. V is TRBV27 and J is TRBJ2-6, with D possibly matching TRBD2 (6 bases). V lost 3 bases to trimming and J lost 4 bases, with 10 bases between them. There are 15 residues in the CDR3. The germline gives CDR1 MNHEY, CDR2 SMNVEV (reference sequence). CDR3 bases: TGTGCCAGCAGTTTTACGGGGGTCGGGGCCAACGTCCTGACTTTC. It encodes CASSFTGVGANVLTF.

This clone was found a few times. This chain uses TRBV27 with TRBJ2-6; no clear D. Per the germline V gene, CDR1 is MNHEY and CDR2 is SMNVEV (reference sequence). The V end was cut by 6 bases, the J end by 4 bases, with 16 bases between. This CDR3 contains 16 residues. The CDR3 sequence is CASSPLRVAGANVLTF. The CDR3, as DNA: TGTGCCAGCAGCCCCCTCAGAGTGGCCGGGGCCAACGTCCTGACTTTC.

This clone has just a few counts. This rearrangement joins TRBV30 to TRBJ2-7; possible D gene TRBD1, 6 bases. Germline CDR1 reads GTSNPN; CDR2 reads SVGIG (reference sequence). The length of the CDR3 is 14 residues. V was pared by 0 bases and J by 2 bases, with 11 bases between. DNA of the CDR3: TGTGCCTGGAGTGTCCCCGGACAGACCTACGAGCAGTACTTC. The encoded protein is CAWSVPGQTYEQYF.